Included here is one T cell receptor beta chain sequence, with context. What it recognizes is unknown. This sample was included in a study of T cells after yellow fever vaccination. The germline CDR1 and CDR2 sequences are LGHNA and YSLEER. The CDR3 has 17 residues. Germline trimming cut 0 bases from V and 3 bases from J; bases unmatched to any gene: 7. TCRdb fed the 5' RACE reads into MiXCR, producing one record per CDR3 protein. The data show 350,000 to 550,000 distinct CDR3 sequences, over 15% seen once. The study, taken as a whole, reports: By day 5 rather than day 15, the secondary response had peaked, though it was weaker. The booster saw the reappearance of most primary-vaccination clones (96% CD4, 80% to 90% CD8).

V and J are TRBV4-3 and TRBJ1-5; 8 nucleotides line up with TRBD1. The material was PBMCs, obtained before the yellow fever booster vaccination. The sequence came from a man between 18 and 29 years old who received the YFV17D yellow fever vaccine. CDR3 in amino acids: CASSQEKRTGYNQPQHF. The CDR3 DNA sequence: TGCGCCAGCAGCCAAGAAAAAAGGACAGGGTACAATCAGCCCCAGCATTTT.